This T cell receptor (beta chain) came from a study of T cell repertoires in cytomegalovirus infection. A few counts support this clonotype. Germline CDR1 reads MNHEY; CDR2 reads SVGAGI. This CDR3 is 15 amino acids long. Trimming took 7 bases from V and 9 from J; bases not matched to a gene: 15. TCRdb redid the calling of the reads with MiXCR, one entry per CDR3 protein. The sample lists around 330,000 distinct CDR3 sequences; 17% were seen once. The chain is built from TRBV6-5 and TRBJ2-4, with 7 bases fitting TRBD2. The sequenced sample was PBMCs. The receptor was isolated from a human donor in good health (CMV status not recorded). Some clones in this sample may be carry-over from other donors' samples. The CDR3 loop is CASTHGGAGTGIQYF. CDR3 nucleotide sequence: TGTGCCAGCACCCACGGCGGAGCGGGGACTGGCATTCAGTACTTC.